The 21 T cell receptor beta chains below all came from one sample that was sequenced in a study of persistence of HIV-infected CD4 T cells. Cells were stimulated with CMV-infected fibroblast lysates at around 9.1 ug/mL. CD40L-negative CD69-negative CD45RO-high memory CD4+ T cells were sorted as populations depleted of antigen-responding cells. These receptors have no identified antigens. The immunoSEQ assay was version 4, run in survey mode. The method was immunoSEQ multiplex PCR; TCRdb's version includes in-frame clones alone and lacks a portion of them. Of about 28,000 clones detected, more than 75% appear once; the ten largest clones hold 3.5% to 5%. Sequenced here: CD4+ T cells sorted from PBMCs after approximately 19-hour stimulation, sampled from a patient who received antiretroviral therapy. These receptors were collected from an adult man with HIV who was CMV-seropositive.

CDR3 protein: CASRPHDRDSEAFF. Written as DNA, the CDR3 is TGTGCCAGCAGGCCTCACGACAGGGATTCTGAAGCTTTCTTT. The chain employs TRBV6-2 or TRBV6-3 and TRBJ1-1, with 7 nucleotides matching TRBD1. Germline-derived CDR1 and CDR2 are MNHEY and SVGEGT. This CDR3 has 14 residues. V shed 6 bases, J shed 6 bases, and the junction held 10 bases outside the gene matches.

J is TRBJ2-3 and V is TRBV11-1; D is tentatively TRBD1 or TRBD2 (5 bases each). CDR3 length: 15 amino acids. CDR1 is SGHAT, CDR2 FQDESV, per germline (reference sequence). Trimming cost V 3 bases and J 6 bases, with 16 bases left between them. The chain's CDR3 is CASSFLLPGRDTQYF. The CDR3 DNA follows: TGTGCCAGCAGCTTTCTACTTCCGGGACGGGATACGCAGTATTTT.

This sequence joins TRBV5-5 and TRBJ2-5, with 7 bases matching TRBD1. With V trimmed by 4 bases and J by 3 bases, 3 bases remained unmatched. The CDR3 runs to 13 residues. Germline assignment: CDR1 SGHKS and CDR2 YYEKEE (reference sequence). As DNA, the CDR3 is TGTGCCAGCAGCCGTGGGACAGAAGAGACCCAGTACTTC. Its protein is CASSRGTEETQYF.

The chain couples TRBV7-9 to TRBJ2-2; D not resolved. This CDR3 contains 16 residues. CDR1 and CDR2 (germline): SEHNR, FQNEAQ (reference sequence). Trimming pared 5 bases from V and 5 bases from J, leaving 18 bases between. In DNA, the CDR3 is TGTGCCAGCAGCCTAGTGATGCGGTACGATACCGGGGAGCTGTTTTTT. The encoded protein is CASSLVMRYDTGELFF.

The V call is TRBV5-1, the J call TRBJ1-1; tentatively, D is TRBD1 (5 bases). CDR1 is SGHRS, CDR2 YFSETQ, per germline. V dropped 1 base and J dropped 4 bases, with 14 bases sitting between them. The CDR3 is 15 residues long. CDR3 DNA: TGCGCCAGCAGCTTGATCCGGGGCGGTGGCACTGAAGCTTTCTTT. It yields the protein CASSLIRGGGTEAFF.

V is TRBV4-1 and J is TRBJ2-7; 8 bases are a match to TRBD1. The CDR3 length is 16 residues. From germline, CDR1 is MGHRA and CDR2 YSYEKL. The junction had 11 bases not matched to a gene; V was cut back by 3 bases and J by 4 bases. CDR3 sequence: CASSQQGAGSGYEQYF. CDR3 nucleotide sequence: TGCGCCAGCAGCCAGCAGGGGGCAGGGAGTGGGTACGAGCAGTACTTC.

J is TRBJ2-3 and V is TRBV27; weak D call: TRBD2 (6 bases). This CDR3 region has 15 residues. Germline CDR1 reads MNHEY; CDR2 reads SMNVEV (reference sequence). Trimming pared 3 bases from V and 0 bases from J, leaving 10 bases between. This chain's CDR3 is CASSLGGASTDTQYF. In DNA form, the CDR3 reads TGTGCCAGCAGTTTGGGCGGGGCTAGCACAGATACGCAGTATTTT.

V is TRBV18 and J is TRBJ2-1, with 12 bases lining up with TRBD2. In germline, CDR1 is KGHSH, CDR2 LQKENI. Trimming cost V 2 bases and J 5 bases; bases outside gene matches: 10. This CDR3 contains 18 residues. The CDR3 spells CASSPDASRLAGDNEQFF. The CDR3 region has the DNA TGTGCCAGCTCACCAGACGCTTCGAGACTAGCGGGGGACAATGAGCAGTTCTTC.

The gene calls are TRBV2 and TRBJ1-1; no reliable D call. CDR1 and CDR2 from the germline V gene are SNHLY and FYNNEI. This CDR3 spans 15 amino acids. V shed 6 bases and J shed 2 bases, with 16 bases lying between them. Written as DNA, the CDR3 is TGTGCCAGCAGCGCCGAGGCGGGGAAAAACACTGAAGCTTTCTTT. It specifies CASSAEAGKNTEAFF.

This chain connects TRBV4-1 to TRBJ1-1, with D tentatively TRBD1 (5 bases). CDR3 size: 16 residues. Germline CDR1 MGHRA, CDR2 YSYEKL. The germline V and J ends were trimmed by 2 bases and 4 bases, with 17 bases remaining between them. CDR3 sequence (DNA): TGCGCCAGCAGCCAAAGTTGGGGGGGACGAGGCACTGAAGCTTTCTTT. Protein: CASSQSWGGRGTEAFF.

This clone was seen only once. The chain recombines TRBV11-3 with TRBJ2-1, with TRBD1 as a possible D gene (6 bases). The CDR3 has 14 amino acids. The germline V gene has CDR1 SGHNT and CDR2 YENEEA. Trimming shortened V by 1 base and J by 4 bases, and 8 bases separated the two germline ends. The CDR3 here is CASSLGTVYNEQFF. The CDR3 region has the DNA TGTGCCAGCAGCTTAGGGACAGTTTACAATGAGCAGTTCTTC.

This chain uses TRBV6-5 with TRBJ2-7, with D hard to call. V lost 10 bases to trimming and J lost 7 bases, with 17 bases between them. This CDR3 comprises 12 residues. Germline CDR1 MNHEY, CDR2 SVGAGI. CDR3 region: CATSIRFGEQYF. CDR3 nucleotide sequence: TGTGCCACCTCGATTCGATTCGGGGAGCAGTACTTC.

This clone was counted once. V is TRBV5-1 and J is TRBJ1-2, with 7 bases identical to TRBD1. CDR3 size: 15 residues. The germline CDR1 and CDR2 sequences are SGHRS and YFSETQ. J lost 4 bases, V lost 0 bases, and 6 bases had no gene match. This chain's CDR3 is CASSLAQGVGYGYTF. Written as DNA, the CDR3 is TGCGCCAGCAGCTTGGCCCAGGGGGTGGGCTATGGCTACACCTTC.

This clone was seen a few times. V usage is TRBV2 and J usage is TRBJ1-5, with D possibly matching TRBD1 (6 bases). CDR1 is SNHLY, CDR2 FYNNEI, per germline. The CDR3 length is 13 residues. Trimming took off 6 bases at V and 5 bases at J, with 11 bases between the two ends. CDR3 bases: TGTGCCAGCAGGGTAGGGGGGCATCAGCCCCAGCATTTT. The encoded protein is CASRVGGHQPQHF. The full variable domain, completed using reference TRBV2 and TRBJ1-5, is EPEVTQTPSHQVTQMGQEVILRCVPISNHLYFYWYRQILGQKVEFLVSFYNNEISEKSEIFDDQFSVERPDGSNFTLKIRSTKLEDSAMYFCASRVGGHQPQHFGDGTRLSIL.

The chain links TRBV5-1 to TRBJ2-7; 7 nucleotides match TRBD2. Germline V gene lookup returns CDR1 SGHRS and CDR2 YFSETQ. The junction had 7 bases not matched to a gene; V was cut back by 5 bases and J by 2 bases. The CDR3 has 14 residues. This CDR3 reads CASRRSSGPYEQYF. CDR3 bases: TGCGCCAGCAGGAGGTCTAGCGGACCCTACGAGCAGTACTTC.

In this sample, this clone turned up once. The gene calls are TRBV12-3 or TRBV12-4 and TRBJ1-2; D is uncertain. The CDR3 totals 13 residues. Trimming shortened V by 0 bases and J by 5 bases, and 7 bases separated the two germline ends. CDR3 nucleotides: TGTGCCAGCAGTTTAGCCTGGACTTATGGCTACACCTTC. Its protein is CASSLAWTYGYTF.

This sequence joins TRBV28 and TRBJ2-3; TRBD2 agrees at 13 bases. Per germline, CDR1 MDHEN and CDR2 SYDVKM. The ends lost 5 bases at V and 3 bases at J; junction bases unmatched: 5. CDR3 size: 16 residues. DNA of the CDR3: TGTGCCAGCAGTCCTCTGGGACTAGCGGGGACAGATACGCAGTATTTT. Amino acids: CASSPLGLAGTDTQYF.

The J gene is TRBJ2-3, the V gene TRBV15; D unclear. Per germline, CDR1 LNHNV and CDR2 YYDKDF (reference sequence). Trimming shortened V by 0 bases and J by 4 bases, and 17 bases separated the two germline ends. This CDR3 is built from 17 residues. CDR3 in DNA: TGTGCCACCAGCAGAGATCATCTCGGACCCATGGCAGATACGCAGTATTTT. Translating gives CATSRDHLGPMADTQYF.

This rearrangement joins TRBV11-3 to TRBJ2-1; 12 bases are a match to TRBD1. The CDR3 extends over 15 amino acids. Germline trimming cut 2 bases from V and 7 bases from J; bases unmatched to any gene: 3. Germline V gene data show CDR1 as SGHNT and CDR2 as YENEEA. CDR3 region: CASSLKGQGANEQFF. The CDR3 DNA sequence: TGTGCCAGCAGCTTAAAGGGACAGGGGGCAAATGAGCAGTTCTTC.

This clone was observed a handful of times. The chain employs TRBV19 and TRBJ1-1, with unresolved D. CDR1 is LNHDA, CDR2 SQIVND, per germline (reference sequence). The CDR3 sequence is 14 residues long. The V gene lost 1 base and the J gene lost 1 base, with 7 bases spanning the gap. The CDR3 reads CASSIVSANTEAFF. Written as DNA, the CDR3 is TGTGCCAGTAGTATAGTATCAGCGAACACTGAAGCTTTCTTT.

The chain carries TRBV7-2 and TRBJ1-2; D call uncertain. The germline V gene encodes CDR1 SGHTA and CDR2 FQGNSA. CDR3 size: 14 residues. Trimming removed 2 bases from V and 2 bases from J, with 9 bases in between. The CDR3 here is CASSLTGGNYGYTF. In DNA, the CDR3 is TGTGCCAGCAGCTTAACGGGAGGGAACTATGGCTACACCTTC.